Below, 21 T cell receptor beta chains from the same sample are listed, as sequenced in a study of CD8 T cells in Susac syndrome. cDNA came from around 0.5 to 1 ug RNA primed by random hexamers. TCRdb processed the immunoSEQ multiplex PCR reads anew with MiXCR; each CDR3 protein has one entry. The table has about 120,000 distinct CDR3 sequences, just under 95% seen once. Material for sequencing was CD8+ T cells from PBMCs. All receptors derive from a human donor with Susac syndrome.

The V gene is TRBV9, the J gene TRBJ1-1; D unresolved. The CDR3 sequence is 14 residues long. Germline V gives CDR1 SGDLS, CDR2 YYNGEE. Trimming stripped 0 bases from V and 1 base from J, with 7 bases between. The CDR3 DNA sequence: TGTGCCAGCAGCGTAGATAGCTGGAACACTGAAGCTTTCTTT. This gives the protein CASSVDSWNTEAFF.

In nucleotides, the CDR3 is TGTGCCAGCAGTGATCCCATCCCAACAGGCGCCGGGGGCACTGAAGCTTTCTTT. Translating it yields CASSDPIPTGAGGTEAFF. The V gene is TRBV25-1, the J gene TRBJ1-1; maybe TRBD1 (5 bases). V lost 3 bases and J lost 4, with 24 bases in between. This CDR3 has 18 residues. Germline V lookup: CDR1 MGHDK, CDR2 SYGVNS.

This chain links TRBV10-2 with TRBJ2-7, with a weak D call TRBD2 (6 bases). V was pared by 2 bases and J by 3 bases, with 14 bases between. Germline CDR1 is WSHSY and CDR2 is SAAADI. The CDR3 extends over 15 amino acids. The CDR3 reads CASSERGGAGYEQYF. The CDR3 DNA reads TGCGCCAGCAGTGAGAGGGGCGGGGCGGGCTACGAGCAGTACTTC.

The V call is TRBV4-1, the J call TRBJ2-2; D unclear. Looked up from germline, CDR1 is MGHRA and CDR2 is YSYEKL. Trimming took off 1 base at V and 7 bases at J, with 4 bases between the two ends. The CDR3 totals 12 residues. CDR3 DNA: TGCGCCAGCAGCCAAGCGGGCGGGGAGCTGTTTTTT. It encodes CASSQAGGELFF.

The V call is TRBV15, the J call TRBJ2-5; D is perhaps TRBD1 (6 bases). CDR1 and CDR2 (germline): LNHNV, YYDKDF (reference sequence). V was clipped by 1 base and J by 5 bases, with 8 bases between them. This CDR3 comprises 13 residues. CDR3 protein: CATSRVRGETQYF. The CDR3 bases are TGTGCCACCAGCAGAGTAAGGGGGGAGACCCAGTACTTC. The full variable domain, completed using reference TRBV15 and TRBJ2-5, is DAMVIQNPRYQVTQFGKPVTLSCSQTLNHNVMYWYQQKSSQAPKLLFHYYDKDFNNEADTPDNFQSRRPNTSFCFLDIRSPGLGDTAMYLCATSRVRGETQYFGPGTRLLVL.

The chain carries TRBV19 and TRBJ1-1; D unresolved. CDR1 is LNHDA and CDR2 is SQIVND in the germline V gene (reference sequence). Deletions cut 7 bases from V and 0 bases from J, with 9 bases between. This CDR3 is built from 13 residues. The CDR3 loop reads CASTEGMNTEAFF. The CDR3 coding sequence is TGTGCCAGTACGGAGGGCATGAACACTGAAGCTTTCTTT.

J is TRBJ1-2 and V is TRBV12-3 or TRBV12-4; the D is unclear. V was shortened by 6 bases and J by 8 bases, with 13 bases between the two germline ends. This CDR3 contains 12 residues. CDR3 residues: CASSVQPWGYTF. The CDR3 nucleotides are TGTGCCAGCAGCGTTCAGCCCTGGGGCTACACCTTC.

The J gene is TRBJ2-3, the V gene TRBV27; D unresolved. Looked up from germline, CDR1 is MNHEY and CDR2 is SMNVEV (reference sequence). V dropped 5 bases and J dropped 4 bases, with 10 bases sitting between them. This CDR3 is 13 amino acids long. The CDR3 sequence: CASSLKSADTQYF. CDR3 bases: TGTGCCAGCAGTCTCAAATCGGCAGATACGCAGTATTTT.

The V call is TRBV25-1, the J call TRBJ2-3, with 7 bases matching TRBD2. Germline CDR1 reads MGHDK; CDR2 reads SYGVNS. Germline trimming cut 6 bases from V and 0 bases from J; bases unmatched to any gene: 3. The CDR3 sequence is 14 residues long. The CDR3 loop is CASRTSKSTDTQYF. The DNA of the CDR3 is TGTGCCAGCAGGACTAGCAAGAGCACAGATACGCAGTATTTT.

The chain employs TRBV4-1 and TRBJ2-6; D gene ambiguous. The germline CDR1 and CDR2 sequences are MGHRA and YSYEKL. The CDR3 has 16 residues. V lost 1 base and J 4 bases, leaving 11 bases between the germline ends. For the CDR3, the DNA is TGCGCCAGCAGCCAAGGGCAGTCCGCGGGGGCCAACGTCCTGACTTTC. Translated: CASSQGQSAGANVLTF.

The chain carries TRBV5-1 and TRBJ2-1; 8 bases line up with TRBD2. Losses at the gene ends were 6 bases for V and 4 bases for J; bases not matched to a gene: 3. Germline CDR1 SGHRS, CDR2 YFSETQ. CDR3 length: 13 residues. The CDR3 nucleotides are TGCGCCAGCACACTAGCGGATTACAATGAGCAGTTCTTC. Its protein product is CASTLADYNEQFF.

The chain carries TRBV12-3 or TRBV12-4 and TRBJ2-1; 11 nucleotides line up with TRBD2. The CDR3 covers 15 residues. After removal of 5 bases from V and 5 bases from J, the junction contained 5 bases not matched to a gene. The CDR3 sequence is CASSMLAGGDNEQFF. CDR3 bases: TGTGCCAGCAGTATGCTAGCGGGGGGTGACAATGAGCAGTTCTTC.

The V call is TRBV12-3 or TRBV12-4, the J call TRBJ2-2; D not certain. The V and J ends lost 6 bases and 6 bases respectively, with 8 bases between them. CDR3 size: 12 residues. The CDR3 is CASRGLAGELFF. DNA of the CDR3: TGTGCCAGCAGAGGGCTGGCCGGGGAGCTGTTTTTT.

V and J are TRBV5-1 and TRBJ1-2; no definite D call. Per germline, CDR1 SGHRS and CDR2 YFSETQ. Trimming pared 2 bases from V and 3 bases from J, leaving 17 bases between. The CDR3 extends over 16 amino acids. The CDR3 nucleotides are TGCGCCAGCAGCTTCCGGGCAGGTGGTTCTCACTATGGCTACACCTTC. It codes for CASSFRAGGSHYGYTF. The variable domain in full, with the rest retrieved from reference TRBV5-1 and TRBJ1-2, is KAGVTQTPRYLIKTRGQQVTLSCSPISGHRSVSWYQQTPGQGLQFLFEYFSETQRNKGNFPGRFSGRQFSNSRSEMNVSTLELGDSALYLCASSFRAGGSHYGYTFGSGTRLTVV.

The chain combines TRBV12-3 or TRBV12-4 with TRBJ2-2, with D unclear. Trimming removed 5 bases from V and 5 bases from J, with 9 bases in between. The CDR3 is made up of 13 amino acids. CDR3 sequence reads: CASSPGETGELFF. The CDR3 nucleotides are TGTGCCAGCAGTCCCGGAGAAACCGGGGAGCTGTTTTTT.

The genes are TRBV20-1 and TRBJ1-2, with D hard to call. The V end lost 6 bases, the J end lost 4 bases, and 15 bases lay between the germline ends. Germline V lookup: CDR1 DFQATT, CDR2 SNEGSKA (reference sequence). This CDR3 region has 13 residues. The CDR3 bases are TGCAGTGCCCCTCTCGGAGGAAGCTATGGCTACACCTTC. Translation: CSAPLGGSYGYTF.

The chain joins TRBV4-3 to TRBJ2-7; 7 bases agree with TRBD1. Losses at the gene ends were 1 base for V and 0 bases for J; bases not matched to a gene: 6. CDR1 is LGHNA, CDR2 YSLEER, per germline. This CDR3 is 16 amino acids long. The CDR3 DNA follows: TGCGCCAGCAGCCAAGGTTTGGGGACAGACTCCTACGAGCAGTACTTC. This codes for CASSQGLGTDSYEQYF.

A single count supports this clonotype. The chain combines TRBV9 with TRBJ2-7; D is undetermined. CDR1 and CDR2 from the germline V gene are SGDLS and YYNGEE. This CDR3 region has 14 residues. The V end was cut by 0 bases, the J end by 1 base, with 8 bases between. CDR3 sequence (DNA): TGTGCCAGCAGCGTAGGACACCCGTCCTACGAGCAGTACTTC. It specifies CASSVGHPSYEQYF. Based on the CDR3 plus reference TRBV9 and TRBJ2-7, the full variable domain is DSGVTQTPKHLITATGQRVTLRCSPRSGDLSVYWYQQSLDQGLQFLIQYYNGEERAKGNILERFSAQQFPDLHSELNLSSLELGDSALYFCASSVGHPSYEQYFGPGTRLTVT.

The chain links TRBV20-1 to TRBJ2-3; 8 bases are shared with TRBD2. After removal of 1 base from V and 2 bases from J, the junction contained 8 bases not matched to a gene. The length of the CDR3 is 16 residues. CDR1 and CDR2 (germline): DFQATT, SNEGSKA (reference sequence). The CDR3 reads CSARGSERGFTDTQYF. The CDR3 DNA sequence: TGCAGTGCTAGAGGGTCTGAGCGGGGGTTCACAGATACGCAGTATTTT.

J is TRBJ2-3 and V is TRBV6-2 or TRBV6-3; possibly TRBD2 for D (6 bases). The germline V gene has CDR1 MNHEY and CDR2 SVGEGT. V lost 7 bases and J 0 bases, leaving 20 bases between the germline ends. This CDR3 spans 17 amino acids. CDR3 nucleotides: TGTGCCAGCAACCAGCCCCACTCGGGGGAGAGCACAGATACGCAGTATTTT. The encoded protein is CASNQPHSGESTDTQYF.

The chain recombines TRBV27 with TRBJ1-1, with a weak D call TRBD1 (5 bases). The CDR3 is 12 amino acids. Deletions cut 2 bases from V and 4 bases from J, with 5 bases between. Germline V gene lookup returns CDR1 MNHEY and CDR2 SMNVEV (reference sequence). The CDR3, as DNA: TGTGCCAGCAGTTTACAGGGCACTGAAGCTTTCTTT. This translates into CASSLQGTEAFF.